This entry lists 30 T cell receptor beta chains sequenced from one sample in a study of glioma-infiltrating T cells after dendritic cell vaccination. Time point meaning: after dendritic cell vaccination, including at tumor progression/relapse. TCRdb keeps only in-frame clones here, not all; method: immunoSEQ multiplex PCR. Of more than 9,000 clones in the sample, roughly four fifths were seen once. Sequenced material: blood, taken after dendritic cell vaccination. The receptors here all came from a human donor with glioblastoma.

The chain carries TRBV4-3 and TRBJ2-5, with 9 bases matching TRBD1. The CDR3 sequence is 17 residues long. CDR1 LGHNA and CDR2 YSLEER come from the germline V gene. The V segment lost 0 bases and the J segment 1 base; nucleotides outside the gene matches: 6. CDR3 DNA: TGCGCCAGCAGCCAAGAGGGACAGGGCTTATCCCAAGAGACCCAGTACTTC. It translates to CASSQEGQGLSQETQYF.

J is TRBJ2-5 and V is TRBV18, with D perhaps TRBD2 (5 bases). The ends were cut back, 3 bases at V and 4 bases at J, with 24 bases in the middle. This CDR3 region has 18 residues. Germline V lookup: CDR1 KGHSH, CDR2 LQKENI. Here the CDR3 reads CASSPGSSGSILGETQYF. CDR3 sequence (DNA): TGTGCCAGCTCACCGGGGAGCAGCGGATCGATCCTAGGAGAGACCCAGTACTTC. Looking up the rest from reference TRBV18 and TRBJ2-5 gives the full variable domain: NAGVMQNPRHLVRRRGQEARLRCSPMKGHSHVYWYRQLPEEGLKFMVYLQKENIIDESGMPKERFSAEFPKEGPSILRIQQVVRGDSAAYFCASSPGSSGSILGETQYFGPGTRLLVL.

V gene TRBV6-1 combines with J gene TRBJ2-2; maybe TRBD1 (6 bases). The germline V gene encodes CDR1 MNHNS and CDR2 SASEGT. The V end lost 5 bases, the J end lost 5 bases, and 15 bases lay between the germline ends. The CDR3 is 15 amino acids. The CDR3 region is CASSHPRQGTGELFF. In DNA, the CDR3 is TGTGCCAGCAGTCACCCTCGCCAGGGGACCGGGGAGCTGTTTTTT.

The chain combines TRBV5-4 with TRBJ1-1, with D maybe TRBD1 (5 bases). Looked up from germline, CDR1 is SGHNT and CDR2 is YYREEE (reference sequence). V shed 2 bases and J shed 1 base, with 6 bases lying between them. CDR3 size: 13 residues. The CDR3 coding sequence is TGTGCCAGCAGCTTAGGGGAGAACACTGAAGCTTTCTTT. Translated, it gives CASSLGENTEAFF.

The V and J genes are TRBV29-1 and TRBJ2-7; TRBD2 aligns across 11 bases. Germline-derived CDR1 and CDR2 are SQVTM and ANQGSEA. The length of the CDR3 is 14 residues. The V segment lost 5 bases and the J segment 3 bases; nucleotides outside the gene matches: 6. The DNA of the CDR3 is TGCAGCGTTCAAACTAGCGGGAGATACTACGAGCAGTACTTC. Encoded protein: CSVQTSGRYYEQYF.

CDR3 loop: CASSVPQGSAYEQYF. Here the CDR3 DNA reads TGTGCCAGCAGCGTCCCACAGGGTTCTGCCTACGAGCAGTACTTC. The J gene is TRBJ2-5, the V gene TRBV5-4; a weak D match, TRBD1 (6 bases). The J call is uncertain, as TRBJ2-7 better fits the DNA end. This CDR3 has 15 amino acids. Germline CDR1 is SGHNT and CDR2 is YYREEE (reference sequence).

The CDR3 loop reads CASSTRSGAYNEQFF. In DNA, the CDR3 is TGTGCCAGCAGCACACGGAGCGGGGCATACAATGAGCAGTTCTTC. The V call is TRBV11-3, the J call TRBJ2-1, with 7 positions matching TRBD2. The CDR3 runs 15 residues. V shed 5 bases and J 4 bases; nucleotides not matched to a gene: 8. The germline CDR1 and CDR2 sequences are SGHNT and YENEEA.

The V gene is TRBV5-5, the J gene TRBJ2-7; 10 positions match TRBD2. CDR3 length: 19 amino acids. J lost 0 bases, V lost 0 bases, and 12 bases had no gene match. CDR1 SGHKS and CDR2 YYEKEE come from the germline V gene (reference sequence). The CDR3 loop reads CASSLVPWSSGSVSYEQYF. The CDR3 nucleotides are TGTGCCAGCAGCTTGGTTCCGTGGTCTAGCGGGAGCGTCTCCTACGAGCAGTACTTC.

The genes are TRBV9 and TRBJ2-1; 9 bases align to TRBD1. The CDR3 is made up of 16 amino acids. V trimming: 4 bases; J trimming: 3 bases; junction bases outside the gene matches: 8. Germline-derived CDR1 and CDR2 are SGDLS and YYNGEE. CDR3 amino acids: CASSTRDRGNYNEQFF. In DNA, the CDR3 is TGTGCCAGCAGCACCAGAGACAGGGGGAACTACAATGAGCAGTTCTTC.

This chain uses TRBV7-2 with TRBJ2-1; 8 positions match TRBD2. CDR1 and CDR2 from the germline V gene are SGHTA and FQGNSA. V dropped 11 bases and J dropped 5; count of bases not matched to a gene: 14. There are 15 residues in the CDR3. The CDR3 coding sequence is TGTGCCTCGTATCGGCGGGAGGTTCTGGACAATGAGCAGTTCTTC. Protein sequence: CASYRREVLDNEQFF. Looking up the rest from reference TRBV7-2 and TRBJ2-1 gives the full variable domain: GAGVSQSPSNKVTEKGKDVELRCDPISGHTALYWYRQSLGQGLEFLIYFQGNSAPDKSGLPSDRFSAERTGGSVSTLTIQRTQQEDSAVYLCASYRREVLDNEQFFGPGTRLTVL.

The V and J genes are TRBV7-2 and TRBJ2-5; 14 bases match TRBD2. Near its end, the DNA agrees better with TRBJ2-7, so the J call may be wrong. Germline V lookup: CDR1 SGHTA, CDR2 FQGNSA. This CDR3 spans 17 amino acids. CDR3 DNA: TGTGCCAGCAGCTCCCAACATGGGACTAGCGGGAGCTACGAGCAGTACTTC. Amino acid sequence: CASSSQHGTSGSYEQYF.

The V gene is TRBV7-9, the J gene TRBJ1-2, with D possibly TRBD1 on 5 matching bases. Germline loops: CDR1 SEHNR, CDR2 FQNEAQ (reference sequence). The CDR3 sequence is 12 residues long. Deletions cut 8 bases from V and 6 bases from J, with 13 bases between. Here the CDR3 reads CASVGQGNGYTF. CDR3 DNA sequence: TGTGCCAGCGTGGGCCAGGGAAATGGCTACACCTTC.

The J gene is TRBJ2-7, the V gene TRBV9; 8 nucleotides agree with TRBD1. Per germline, CDR1 SGDLS and CDR2 YYNGEE. Trimming removed 2 bases from V and 3 bases from J; junction bases left unmatched: 7. The CDR3 length is 15 residues. The CDR3 sequence is CASSVGQGGGYEQYF. In nucleotides, the CDR3 is TGTGCCAGCAGCGTTGGACAGGGAGGCGGCTACGAGCAGTACTTC.

V and J are TRBV25-1 and TRBJ2-5; 10 positions match TRBD2. Trimming removed 4 bases from V and 5 bases from J; junction bases left unmatched: 4. This CDR3 spans 14 amino acids. Germline CDR1 reads MGHDK; CDR2 reads SYGVNS. The CDR3 DNA follows: TGTGCCAGCAGTGCTAGCGGGAGAGGGGAGACCCAGTACTTC. It encodes CASSASGRGETQYF.

The rearrangement uses TRBV11-2 and TRBJ2-7, with 13 positions matching TRBD2. V lost 5 bases and J lost 2; bases outside the gene matches: 6. Germline V lookup: CDR1 SGHAT, CDR2 FQNNGV. The CDR3 sequence is 16 residues long. The CDR3 DNA follows: TGTGCCAGCAGCACCCCCGGGACTAGCGGGACCTACGAGCAGTACTTC. Residues: CASSTPGTSGTYEQYF.

The CDR3: CASSLQGSGNTIYF. As DNA, the CDR3 is TGTGCCAGCTCCCTTCAGGGATCCGGAAACACCATATATTTT. The rearrangement uses TRBV18 and TRBJ1-3; the D gene is possibly TRBD1 (5 bases). Trimming took 6 bases from V and 4 from J, leaving 13 bases between them. The CDR3 is 14 residues long. Germline V gene lookup returns CDR1 KGHSH and CDR2 LQKENI. The variable domain in full, completed from reference TRBV18 and TRBJ1-3, reads NAGVMQNPRHLVRRRGQEARLRCSPMKGHSHVYWYRQLPEEGLKFMVYLQKENIIDESGMPKERFSAEFPKEGPSILRIQQVVRGDSAAYFCASSLQGSGNTIYFGEGSWLTVV.

This clone was counted between two and nine times. The chain joins TRBV27 to TRBJ2-6; TRBD1 is a possible D gene (6 bases). The CDR3 is 18 amino acids. The germline CDR1 and CDR2 sequences are MNHEY and SMNVEV (reference sequence). V shed 1 base and J shed 0 bases, with 13 bases lying between them. The CDR3 coding sequence is TGTGCCAGCAGTTTATTTGCAGGGGTCTCCTCTGGGGCCAACGTCCTGACTTTC. It is translated as CASSLFAGVSSGANVLTF.

This clone was found a few times. The CDR3 here is CASSQEPALAGYEQYF. DNA of the CDR3: TGTGCCAGCAGCCAAGAACCGGCACTAGCGGGGTACGAGCAGTACTTC. This chain uses TRBV4-2 with TRBJ2-7, with 10 positions matching TRBD2. The CDR3 sequence is 16 residues long. Germline V gene sequence: CDR1 LGHNA, CDR2 YNFKEQ. V lost 0 bases to trimming and J lost 4 bases; unmatched junction nucleotides: 6.

The V and J genes are TRBV5-4 and TRBJ2-3, with TRBD2 matching over 13 bases. The V segment lost 4 bases and the J segment 4 bases; nucleotides outside the gene matches: 9. Germline V lookup: CDR1 SGHNT, CDR2 YYREEE (reference sequence). CDR3 length equals 17 residues. The CDR3 sequence: CASSTRLAGGGADTQYF. The CDR3 bases are TGTGCCAGCAGCACTCGACTAGCGGGAGGTGGGGCAGATACGCAGTATTTT.

This clone was counted only a few times. The chain couples TRBV28 to TRBJ1-6; TRBD1 matches 8 bases. CDR1 and CDR2 (germline): MDHEN, SYDVKM. The CDR3 has 15 residues. Trimming took 1 base from V and 10 from J; bases not matched to a gene: 6. In DNA, the CDR3 is TGTGCCAGCAGTTTATCGACAGGGGATGTGTCACCCCTCCACTTT. Its translation: CASSLSTGDVSPLHF.

This clone was found a few times. The J gene is TRBJ2-1, the V gene TRBV6-1; 9 nucleotides align to TRBD1. The germline V gene has CDR1 MNHNS and CDR2 SASEGT. V shed 5 bases, J shed 2 bases, and the junction held 4 bases outside the gene matches. The CDR3 runs 15 residues. The CDR3 nucleotides are TGTGCCAGCAGTTCCGACAGGGGGGCCTACAATGAGCAGTTCTTC. Translating it yields CASSSDRGAYNEQFF.

The CDR3 loop reads CASSLTAGQGYEQYF. CDR3 bases: TGTGCCAGCAGCTTAACGGCGGGACAGGGCTACGAGCAGTACTTC. The J gene is TRBJ2-7, the V gene TRBV7-3, with 9 positions matching TRBD1. V dropped 0 bases and J dropped 3; count of bases not matched to a gene: 3. The CDR3 sequence is 15 residues long. Germline V gene sequence: CDR1 SGHTA, CDR2 FQGTGA.

The V call is TRBV7-2, the J call TRBJ2-2, with no clear D. Per the germline V gene, CDR1 is SGHTA and CDR2 is FQGNSA. The CDR3 totals 14 residues. Trimming pared 6 bases from V and 1 base from J, leaving 9 bases between. The CDR3 sequence is CASSRNQNTGELFF. The DNA for the CDR3 is TGTGCCAGCAGTAGAAACCAGAACACCGGGGAGCTGTTTTTT. The variable domain in full, with the rest retrieved from reference TRBV7-2 and TRBJ2-2, is GAGVSQSPSNKVTEKGKDVELRCDPISGHTALYWYRQSLGQGLEFLIYFQGNSAPDKSGLPSDRFSAERTGGSVSTLTIQRTQQEDSAVYLCASSRNQNTGELFFGEGSRLTVL.

This sequence joins TRBV5-4 and TRBJ2-2; 13 bases are a match to TRBD2. V lost 5 bases, J lost 7 bases, and 8 bases stayed unmatched. CDR1 and CDR2 (germline): SGHNT, YYREEE (reference sequence). The length of the CDR3 is 16 residues. Here the CDR3 DNA reads TGTGCCAGCAGTCGCGGGACTAGCGGGAAAGGCGGGGAGCTGTTTTTT. It is translated as CASSRGTSGKGGELFF.

V is TRBV7-6 and J is TRBJ2-7; 14 nucleotides match TRBD2. Germline assignment: CDR1 SGHVS and CDR2 FNYEAQ. This CDR3 contains 17 residues. With 5 bases clipped from V and 2 bases from J, the junction kept 8 bases outside the gene matches. The CDR3 DNA reads TGTGCCAGCAGCCGAGCGGGACTAGCGGGAGACACCTACGAGCAGTACTTC. It encodes CASSRAGLAGDTYEQYF.

This chain connects TRBV2 to TRBJ2-7; D perhaps matches TRBD1 (6 bases). The germline gives CDR1 SNHLY, CDR2 FYNNEI. Trimming took 0 bases from V and 3 from J, leaving 15 bases between them. This CDR3 comprises 16 residues. CDR3 bases: TGTGCCAGCAGTGAAGCGGTGGGACAAAGGGTCTACGAGCAGTACTTC. Its translation: CASSEAVGQRVYEQYF.

This clone was recorded once. This rearrangement joins TRBV7-2 to TRBJ2-6; 7 bases agree with TRBD2. This CDR3 comprises 17 residues. The junction had 4 bases not matched to a gene; V was cut back by 2 bases and J by 0 bases. Germline values: CDR1 SGHTA, CDR2 FQGNSA. CDR3 residues: CASSLLGGSSGANVLTF. In DNA, the CDR3 is TGTGCCAGCAGCTTATTGGGGGGGAGCTCTGGGGCCAACGTCCTGACTTTC.

This clone was counted only a few times. The chain uses TRBV29-1 and TRBJ2-7; possible D gene TRBD2, 5 bases. Germline CDR1 SQVTM, CDR2 ANQGSEA. V was trimmed by 3 bases and J by 5 bases, leaving 14 bases between them. The CDR3 sequence is 13 residues long. The chain's CDR3 is CSVDRLALNEQYF. The CDR3 coding sequence is TGCAGCGTTGATCGGCTAGCTCTTAACGAGCAGTACTTC.

This clone was picked up a small number of times. A read error may produce the germline difference seen at one junction end. In the same sample, other DNA sequences code for this CDR3. The chain recombines TRBV6-6 with TRBJ2-7, with D maybe TRBD2 (6 bases). The length of the CDR3 is 15 residues. CDR1 MNHNY and CDR2 SVGAGI come from the germline V gene (reference sequence). The CDR3 coding sequence is TGCGCCAGCAGTGAGTACGCGGGACCCTCCTACGAGCAGTACTTC. Its translation is CASSEYAGPSYEQYF.

The CDR3 reads CASSLYAGAIGGAEAFF. CDR3 nucleotide sequence: TGTGCCAGCAGCTTATACGCGGGGGCGATTGGGGGGGCTGAAGCTTTCTTT. The chain uses TRBV7-2 and TRBJ1-1; tentative D call: TRBD1 (6 bases). Trimming removed 2 bases at V and 6 bases at J, with 22 bases between. Germline V gives CDR1 SGHTA, CDR2 FQGNSA. CDR3 length equals 17 residues.